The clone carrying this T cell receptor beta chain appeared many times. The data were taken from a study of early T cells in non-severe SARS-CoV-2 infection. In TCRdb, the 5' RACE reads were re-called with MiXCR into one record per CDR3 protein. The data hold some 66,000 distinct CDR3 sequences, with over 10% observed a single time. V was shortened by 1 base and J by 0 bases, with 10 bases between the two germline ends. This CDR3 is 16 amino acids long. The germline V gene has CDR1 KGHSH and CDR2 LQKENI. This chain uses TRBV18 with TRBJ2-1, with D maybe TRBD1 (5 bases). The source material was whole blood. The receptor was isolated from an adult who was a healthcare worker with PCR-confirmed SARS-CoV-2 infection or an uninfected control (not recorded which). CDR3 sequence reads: CASSPQQVSSYNEQFF. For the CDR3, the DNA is TGTGCCAGCTCACCACAACAGGTCAGCTCCTACAATGAGCAGTTCTTC.